This passage covers 24 T cell receptor beta chains from one sample sequenced in a study of blood T cells in healthy people across ages. Together with a sample-barcoded 5' primer, a J-beta primer mix was included in a second PCR lasting about 7 to 11 cycles. From the 5' RACE reads, TCRdb called clonotypes with MiXCR, one entry per CDR3 protein. The sample records 1.5 million to 1.8 million distinct CDR3 sequences, 35% to 45% being singletons. The sample comprised blood. The receptors were gathered from a woman between 18 and 30 years old in good health.

The chain couples TRBV27 to TRBJ2-7; tentatively, D is TRBD2 (6 bases). V was clipped by 11 bases and J by 7 bases, with 24 bases between them. This CDR3 is 14 amino acids long. Germline V gene lookup returns CDR1 MNHEY and CDR2 SMNVEV (reference sequence). CDR3 DNA sequence: TGTGCCGCCGGCGGAGGAGGGGCGTATGATGAGCAGTACTTC. Translating gives CAAGGGGAYDEQYF.

There are a few counts of this clonotype. A junction boundary mismatches the germline segment, possibly from a read error. V is TRBV3-1 and J is TRBJ2-5, with 9 bases identical to TRBD2. CDR1 is LGHDT and CDR2 is YNNKEL in the germline V gene (reference sequence). The CDR3 is made up of 14 amino acids. CDR3 sequence (DNA): TGTGCTAGCAGCCAGACTAGCGGTGGGGAGACCCAGTACTTC. It encodes CASSQTSGGETQYF.

This clonotype appeared a few times. V is TRBV4-1 and J is TRBJ2-5; TRBD2 is a possible D gene (6 bases). This CDR3 has 15 residues. Germline V gene sequence: CDR1 MGHRA, CDR2 YSYEKL. Trimming took off 0 bases at V and 5 bases at J, with 13 bases between the two ends. In nucleotides, the CDR3 is TGCGCCAGCAGCCAAGAAGGAGGGTTTGGCGAGACCCAGTACTTC. Protein product: CASSQEGGFGETQYF.

This chain uses TRBV24-1 with TRBJ1-3, with D uncertain. The CDR3 totals 14 residues. CDR1 and CDR2 from the germline V gene are KGHDR and SFDVKD. Trimming cost V 3 bases and J 1 base, with 6 bases left between them. The CDR3 here is CATSDPNSGNTIYF. In nucleotides, the CDR3 is TGTGCCACCAGTGATCCGAATTCTGGAAACACCATATATTTT.

The chain carries TRBV6-1 and TRBJ2-1, with 8 bases lining up with TRBD2. Per the germline V gene, CDR1 is MNHNS and CDR2 is SASEGT. This CDR3 is built from 17 residues. J lost 9 bases, V lost 8 bases, and 21 bases had no gene match. The CDR3 DNA sequence: TGTGCCAGCGGACGTCAGGGGACTAGTGGGAGGAGGAGTGAGCAGTTCTTC. It codes for CASGRQGTSGRRSEQFF.

This clonotype was seen many times. The rearrangement joins TRBV20-1 to TRBJ2-1; 8 nucleotides match TRBD2. The CDR3 is 14 residues long. V shed 0 bases and J 8 bases; nucleotides not matched to a gene: 6. Germline-derived CDR1 and CDR2 are DFQATT and SNEGSKA (reference sequence). CDR3 in amino acids: CSARDLAGSDEQFF. The CDR3, as DNA: TGCAGTGCTAGAGATCTAGCGGGTAGCGATGAGCAGTTCTTC.

This chain connects TRBV15 to TRBJ1-1, with D perhaps matching TRBD1 (5 bases). CDR1 is LNHNV and CDR2 is YYDKDF in the germline V gene (reference sequence). Trimming took 1 base from V and 0 from J, leaving 9 bases between them. This CDR3 is built from 15 residues. CDR3: CATSRGWTMNTEAFF. The CDR3 DNA reads TGTGCCACCAGCAGAGGGTGGACAATGAACACTGAAGCTTTCTTT.

CDR3 sequence: CASSFSLAGGYEQYF. DNA for the CDR3: TGTGCCAGCAGTTTTTCACTAGCGGGAGGTTACGAGCAGTACTTC. The V gene is TRBV28, the J gene TRBJ2-7; 12 nucleotides match TRBD2. Germline CDR1 reads MDHEN; CDR2 reads SYDVKM. V trimming: 3 bases; J trimming: 4 bases; junction bases outside the gene matches: 4. This CDR3 contains 15 residues. Full variable domain (outside the CDR3, taken from reference TRBV28 and TRBJ2-7): DVKVTQSSRYLVKRTGEKVFLECVQDMDHENMFWYRQDPGLGLRLIYFSYDVKMKEKGDIPEGYSVSREKKERFSLILESASTNQTSMYLCASSFSLAGGYEQYFGPGTRLTVT.

CDR3 sequence reads: CASSVVTGRGTEAFF. DNA for the CDR3: TGTGCCAGCAGTGTCGTCACCGGGAGGGGTACTGAAGCTTTCTTT. The chain recombines TRBV25-1 with TRBJ1-1, with a weak D call TRBD1 (5 bases). The germline CDR1 and CDR2 sequences are MGHDK and SYGVNS. The length of the CDR3 is 15 residues. V lost 4 bases and J 5 bases, leaving 17 bases between the germline ends.

V usage is TRBV6-2 or TRBV6-3 and J usage is TRBJ2-1; D is uncertain. Germline-derived CDR1 and CDR2 are MNHEY and SVGEGT. V was cut by 6 bases and J by 10 bases, with 10 bases left in between. The CDR3 has 11 amino acids. The CDR3 DNA is TGTGCCAGCAGCATCTCCTACGAGCAGTTCTTC. This gives the protein CASSISYEQFF.

The chain couples TRBV6-6 to TRBJ2-3; 9 bases map to TRBD1. V shed 6 bases, J shed 5 bases, and the junction held 3 bases outside the gene matches. Germline CDR1 reads MNHNY; CDR2 reads SVGAGI (reference sequence). CDR3 length equals 13 residues. CDR3 protein: CASSTGQGDTQYF. Here the CDR3 DNA reads TGTGCCAGCAGCACGGGACAGGGAGATACGCAGTATTTT.

This clonotype was seen ten or more times. J is TRBJ1-2 and V is TRBV20-1, with 8 bases matching TRBD1. The CDR3 runs 15 residues. The J segment lost 5 bases and the V segment lost 2 bases, leaving 10 bases of the junction unmatched. Germline CDR1 is DFQATT and CDR2 is SNEGSKA (reference sequence). The CDR3 region is CSARPQGGGKYGYTF. The CDR3 nucleotides read TGCAGTGCTAGACCACAGGGGGGGGGAAAGTATGGCTACACCTTC.

Of note for this clonotype: Its ends do not fully match the called genes, so a read error is possible. The chain recombines TRBV29-1 with TRBJ2-5; tentatively, D is TRBD1 or TRBD2 (5 bases each). Per germline, CDR1 SQVTM and CDR2 ANQGSEA. There are 13 residues in the CDR3. CDR3 in amino acids: CSVEGEAGETQYF. The CDR3 nucleotides read TGCAGCGTTGAGGGGGAAGCAGGAGAGACACAGTACTTC.

The chain employs TRBV4-3 and TRBJ2-1; weak D call: TRBD2 (5 bases). Germline V gene data show CDR1 as LGHNA and CDR2 as YSLEER. Trimming cost V 1 base and J 8 bases, with 15 bases left between them. This CDR3 comprises 15 residues. CDR3: CASSQGQRFKDEQFF. In DNA form, the CDR3 reads TGCGCCAGCAGCCAAGGCCAGCGGTTTAAGGATGAGCAGTTCTTC.

As concerns this clonotype: With a much larger clone just one base away, this may be a read error. The rearrangement joins TRBV15 to TRBJ2-3; no definite D call. CDR1 is LNHNV, CDR2 YYDKDF, per germline (reference sequence). CDR3 size: 13 residues. Trimming pared 8 bases from V and 0 bases from J, leaving 9 bases between. The CDR3 nucleotides read TGTGCCACCGCTGTTCCTAGCACAGATACGCAGTATTTT. The encoded protein is CATAVPSTDTQYF.

This clonotype was picked up one time. The junction does not match germline at one end; this may be a read error. V is TRBV12-3 or TRBV12-4 and J is TRBJ1-1; no clear D gene. The CDR3 totals 13 residues. DNA of the CDR3: TGTGCCAACAGTTTAACTCGGAACACTGAAGCTTTCTTT. Residues: CANSLTRNTEAFF.

The CDR3 DNA sequence: TGTGCCAGCAGCCGAGCGGACGGGGGAAGGACTGAAGCTTTCTTT. As protein: CASSRADGGRTEAFF. The chain uses TRBV3-1 and TRBJ1-1; D possibly corresponds to TRBD1 (5 bases). This CDR3 contains 15 residues. Germline CDR1 reads LGHDT; CDR2 reads YNNKEL (reference sequence). Trimming cost V 4 bases and J 5 bases, with 17 bases left between them. The whole variable domain, filled in from reference TRBV3-1 and TRBJ1-1, reads DTAVSQTPKYLVTQMGNDKSIKCEQNLGHDTMYWYKQDSKKFLKIMFSYNNKELIINETVPNRFSPKSPDKAHLNLHINSLELGDSAVYFCASSRADGGRTEAFFGQGTRLTVV.

This clonotype was seen a few times. The J gene is TRBJ1-6, the V gene TRBV20-1; unclear D gene. Trimming pared 5 bases from V and 0 bases from J, leaving 8 bases between. This CDR3 region has 14 residues. Germline V gene sequence: CDR1 DFQATT, CDR2 SNEGSKA (reference sequence). The CDR3 DNA reads as TGCAGTGCTTTAAAAGGCTCCTATAATTCACCCCTCCACTTT. The encoded protein is CSALKGSYNSPLHF.

The count of this clonotype is one. V usage is TRBV11-2 and J usage is TRBJ2-7, with D perhaps TRBD2 (7 bases). This CDR3 spans 16 amino acids. V gave up 3 bases and J gave up 2 bases, with 17 bases separating them. Germline V gene sequence: CDR1 SGHAT, CDR2 FQNNGV. The CDR3 sequence is CASSFLGGGNTYEQYF. CDR3 nucleotides: TGTGCCAGCAGCTTCCTAGGGGGGGGAAATACCTACGAGCAGTACTTC.

This clonotype turned up a few times. The chain uses TRBV20-1 and TRBJ1-1; TRBD1 agrees at 9 bases. Trimming removed 3 bases from V and 4 bases from J; junction bases left unmatched: 9. Germline V lookup: CDR1 DFQATT, CDR2 SNEGSKA (reference sequence). The CDR3 loop spans 15 amino acids. CDR3 amino acids: CSARGPGQGGTEAFF. DNA of the CDR3: TGCAGTGCTAGGGGGCCGGGACAGGGAGGCACTGAAGCTTTCTTT.

CDR3 bases: TGTGCCAGCAGTTGGGGGGGTGGGAGCAATCAGCCCCAGCATTTT. Translating gives CASSWGGGSNQPQHF. V usage is TRBV2 and J usage is TRBJ1-5; TRBD1 might be the D (5 bases). Deletions cut 5 bases from V and 1 base from J, with 12 bases between. Germline V gene lookup returns CDR1 SNHLY and CDR2 FYNNEI. This CDR3 comprises 15 residues.

This sequence joins TRBV10-3 and TRBJ1-1, with D maybe TRBD1 (5 bases). CDR1 is ENHRY, CDR2 SYGVKD, per germline. The CDR3 consists of 15 residues. V shed 6 bases and J shed 1 base, with 15 bases lying between them. CDR3 bases: TGTGCCATCAGGGCGACAGAGAACGGGAACACTGAAGCTTTCTTT. It yields the protein CAIRATENGNTEAFF.

This clonotype was seen ten or more times. The rearrangement uses TRBV7-2 and TRBJ2-7; 9 bases agree with TRBD1. Germline trimming cut 3 bases from V and 4 bases from J; bases unmatched to any gene: 4. The CDR3 is 14 residues long. Germline values: CDR1 SGHTA, CDR2 FQGNSA. The CDR3 region has the DNA TGTGCCAGCAGCTTCGGACAGGGGTTATACGAGCAGTACTTC. It translates to CASSFGQGLYEQYF. Variable domain in full (rest from reference TRBV7-2 and TRBJ2-7): GAGVSQSPSNKVTEKGKDVELRCDPISGHTALYWYRQSLGQGLEFLIYFQGNSAPDKSGLPSDRFSAERTGGSVSTLTIQRTQQEDSAVYLCASSFGQGLYEQYFGPGTRLTVT.

The chain uses TRBV21-1 and TRBJ2-7; TRBD2, the table's D call, lacks a check against the DNA. TRBV21-1 is deemed a pseudogene. The CDR3 spans 15 residues. In DNA, the CDR3 is TGTGCCAGCAGCAAAATCGCTAGCGGGAGCGACGAGCAGTACTTC. It yields the protein CASSKIASGSDEQYF.